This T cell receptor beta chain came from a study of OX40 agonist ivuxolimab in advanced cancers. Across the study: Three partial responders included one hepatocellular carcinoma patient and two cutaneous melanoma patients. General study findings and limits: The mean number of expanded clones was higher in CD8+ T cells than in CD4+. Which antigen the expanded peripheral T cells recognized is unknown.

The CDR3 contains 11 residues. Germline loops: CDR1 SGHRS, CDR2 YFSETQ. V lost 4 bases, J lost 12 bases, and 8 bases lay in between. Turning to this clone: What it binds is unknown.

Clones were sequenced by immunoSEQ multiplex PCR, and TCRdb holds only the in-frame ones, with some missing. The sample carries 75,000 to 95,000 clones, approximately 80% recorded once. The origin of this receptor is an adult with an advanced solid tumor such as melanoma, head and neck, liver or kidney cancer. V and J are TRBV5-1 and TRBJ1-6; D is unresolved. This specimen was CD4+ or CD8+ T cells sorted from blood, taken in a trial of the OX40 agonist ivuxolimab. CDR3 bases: TGCGCCAGCAGCGCGGAAGGACCCCTCCACTTT. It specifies CASSAEGPLHF.